The 17 T cell receptor beta chains reported below all come from one sample, sequenced in a study of T cell clonotyping in hematopoietic cell transplantation. Assay: immunoSEQ multiplex PCR; the TCRdb copy retains only in-frame clones and omits some. The table has 75,000 to 95,000 clones, less than 96% seen once; the top ten hold roughly 1.5%. Time point defined: recipient sample about 28 days before transplant, after cytoreduction. The sample was peripheral blood mononuclear cells, taken before stem cell transplant. The receptors shown here come from a woman aged 45-65 years with acute myeloid leukemia. Some clones in this sample may be carry-over from other donors' samples.

The gene calls are TRBV5-1 and TRBJ1-2, with 8 nucleotides matching TRBD1. This CDR3 region has 14 residues. V lost 4 bases, J lost 4 bases, and 6 bases stayed unmatched. The germline V gene has CDR1 SGHRS and CDR2 YFSETQ. CDR3 nucleotide sequence: TGCGCCAGCAGCCGGACAGGGTTGATCTATGGCTACACCTTC. Its translation: CASSRTGLIYGYTF.

V gene TRBV6-6 combines with J gene TRBJ2-3; D might be TRBD1 (5 bases). Trimming took off 5 bases at V and 3 bases at J, with 15 bases between the two ends. Germline V gene data show CDR1 as MNHNY and CDR2 as SVGAGI (reference sequence). The CDR3 extends over 15 amino acids. Here the CDR3 reads CASSDRTPVTDTQYF. CDR3 in DNA: TGTGCCAGCAGTGACCGGACACCCGTAACAGATACGCAGTATTTT.

This rearrangement joins TRBV5-8 to TRBJ1-5; 7 bases match TRBD1. This CDR3 has 15 residues. The germline CDR1 and CDR2 sequences are SGHTS and YDEGEE. V lost 0 bases, J lost 5 bases, and 5 bases stayed unmatched. CDR3 loop: CASSLDDRVYQPQHF. As DNA, the CDR3 is TGTGCCAGCAGCTTGGACGACAGGGTCTATCAGCCCCAGCATTTT.

CDR3 bases: TGTGCCAGCAGTTTAGGGGGAAGCACTGAAGCTTTCTTT. Its translation is CASSLGGSTEAFF. J is TRBJ1-1 and V is TRBV27; a possible D gene is TRBD1 (5 bases). Between the trimmed V and J ends, which lost 2 bases and 4 bases, there was a span of 8 bases. Germline CDR1 reads MNHEY; CDR2 reads SMNVEV (reference sequence). This CDR3 has 13 amino acids.

J is TRBJ2-1 and V is TRBV7-9, with D possibly being TRBD2 (6 bases). Between the trimmed V and J ends, which lost 1 base and 7 bases, there was a span of 11 bases. The CDR3 contains 14 residues. Germline CDR1 SEHNR, CDR2 FQNEAQ (reference sequence). The chain's CDR3 is CASSLVGGGNEQFF. CDR3 in DNA: TGTGCCAGCAGCTTAGTCGGTGGGGGGAATGAGCAGTTCTTC.

The V call is TRBV30, the J call TRBJ1-2; D gene unclear. V shed 3 bases and J shed 1 base, with 9 bases lying between them. The CDR3 sequence is 13 residues long. Germline V gene lookup returns CDR1 GTSNPN and CDR2 SVGIG (reference sequence). CDR3 sequence (DNA): TGTGCCTGGAGGAGAGGCAGTAACTATGGCTACACCTTC. As protein: CAWRRGSNYGYTF.

The table lists this clone with a count of one. CDR3 amino acids: CASSESIGPQPQHF. CDR3 bases: TGTGCCAGCAGTGAGTCCATAGGGCCGCAGCCCCAGCATTTT. The gene calls are TRBV6-1 and TRBJ1-5; D uncertain. Germline CDR1 and CDR2: MNHNS and SASEGT. The CDR3 runs 14 residues. V lost 3 bases and J lost 7, with 13 bases in between.

Comments on this clone: One end of the junction is discordant with germline, which a read error may explain. This sequence joins TRBV6-4 and TRBJ1-5, with 8 positions matching TRBD1. The CDR3 is made up of 11 amino acids. CDR1 and CDR2 (germline): MRHNA, SNTAGT. The CDR3 here is CETGGRQPQHF. In DNA, the CDR3 is TGCGAAACAGGGGGGCGTCAGCCCCAGCATTTT.

The chain recombines TRBV6-5 with TRBJ2-7; D gene unclear. Deletions cut 7 bases from V and 7 bases from J, with 11 bases between. This CDR3 spans 11 amino acids. Germline lookup yields CDR1 MNHEY and CDR2 SVGAGI. The DNA for the CDR3 is TGTGCCAGCAAAAGGGATAAAGAGCAGTACTTC. The encoded protein is CASKRDKEQYF.

The rearrangement links TRBV6-1 to TRBJ1-3; unclear D gene. This CDR3 has 13 residues. Between the trimmed V and J ends, which lost 2 bases and 7 bases, there was a span of 9 bases. Looked up from germline, CDR1 is MNHNS and CDR2 is SASEGT. The CDR3, as DNA: TGTGCCAGCAGTGAATCGGGTGGTAACACCATATATTTT. Amino acid sequence: CASSESGGNTIYF.

This clone turned up a few times. The chain links TRBV18 to TRBJ1-1; 11 nucleotides align to TRBD1. The germline V gene encodes CDR1 KGHSH and CDR2 LQKENI. Losses at the gene ends were 3 bases for V and 5 bases for J; bases not matched to a gene: 8. The CDR3 has 16 residues. The CDR3 nucleotides are TGTGCCAGCTCACCTCTGACCGGGACAGGGGGAACTGAAGCTTTCTTT. Translation gives CASSPLTGTGGTEAFF.

J is TRBJ1-4 and V is TRBV7-8; D perhaps matches TRBD1 (5 bases). CDR1 SGHVS and CDR2 FQNEAQ come from the germline V gene. V gave up 2 bases and J gave up 0 bases, with 10 bases separating them. The CDR3 contains 16 residues. The CDR3 sequence is CASSLIVGATNEKLFF. The CDR3 DNA follows: TGTGCCAGCAGCTTAATAGTAGGGGCAACTAATGAAAAACTGTTTTTT.

The count of this clone is one. This rearrangement joins TRBV11-2 to TRBJ2-2; D tentatively fits TRBD1 or TRBD2 (6 bases each). Germline V gives CDR1 SGHAT, CDR2 FQNNGV. This CDR3 region has 15 residues. V lost 5 bases and J lost 1, with 11 bases in between. This chain's CDR3 is CASSAGHRNTGELFF. The CDR3 DNA follows: TGTGCCAGCAGCGCGGGACATCGGAACACCGGGGAGCTGTTTTTT.

The V gene is TRBV19, the J gene TRBJ1-5; a weak D match, TRBD1 (6 bases). The CDR3 loop spans 16 amino acids. Germline V gives CDR1 LNHDA, CDR2 SQIVND (reference sequence). Trimming took 7 bases from V and 0 from J, leaving 16 bases between them. The CDR3: CASTNRTVYSNQPQHF. The CDR3 DNA is TGTGCCAGTACCAATCGGACAGTATATAGCAATCAGCCCCAGCATTTT.

This chain uses TRBV5-1 with TRBJ2-7, with TRBD2 identical over 11 bases. Trimming at V came to 2 bases and at J to 3 bases, leaving 4 bases not matched to a gene. The CDR3 runs 15 residues. The germline gives CDR1 SGHRS, CDR2 YFSETQ. Here the CDR3 DNA reads TGCGCCAGCAGCTTTAGCGGGGGGGCCTACTACGAGCAGTACTTC. Protein: CASSFSGGAYYEQYF.

The chain carries TRBV30 and TRBJ2-5; 10 bases match TRBD2. The length of the CDR3 is 13 residues. Germline assignment: CDR1 GTSNPN and CDR2 SVGIG (reference sequence). V dropped 3 bases and J dropped 7; count of bases not matched to a gene: 5. The CDR3 DNA follows: TGTGCCTGGAGCAGCGGGAGGGTGGGGACCCAGTACTTC. This gives the protein CAWSSGRVGTQYF.

The chain links TRBV6-1 to TRBJ1-1; maybe TRBD1 (5 bases). Per germline, CDR1 MNHNS and CDR2 SASEGT. The CDR3 is made up of 13 amino acids. The V and J ends lost 7 bases and 5 bases respectively, with 14 bases between them. The CDR3, as DNA: TGTGCCAGCATTGTTGGGGACGGGACTGAAGCTTTCTTT. Its protein is CASIVGDGTEAFF.